Given below is one TCR beta chain in context. The data originate from a study of cytotoxic CD8 clonotypes in ibrutinib-treated CLL. The data were produced by immunoSEQ multiplex PCR, yet TCRdb's version contains in-frame clones alone and is incomplete. The sample consists of 5,500 or so clones, about three quarters of them appearing once. The CDR3 has 14 residues. Germline V gene sequence: CDR1 MRHNA, CDR2 SNTAGT. V lost 7 bases and J 3 bases, leaving 15 bases between the germline ends. The receptor comes from a human donor with chronic lymphocytic leukemia. This chain joins TRBV6-4 and TRBJ1-2, with D unresolved. The input for sequencing was PBMCs, taken before ibrutinib treatment. The CDR3 spells CASMQGHGDYGYTF. CDR3 bases: TGTGCCAGCATGCAAGGGCATGGGGACTATGGCTACACCTTC.